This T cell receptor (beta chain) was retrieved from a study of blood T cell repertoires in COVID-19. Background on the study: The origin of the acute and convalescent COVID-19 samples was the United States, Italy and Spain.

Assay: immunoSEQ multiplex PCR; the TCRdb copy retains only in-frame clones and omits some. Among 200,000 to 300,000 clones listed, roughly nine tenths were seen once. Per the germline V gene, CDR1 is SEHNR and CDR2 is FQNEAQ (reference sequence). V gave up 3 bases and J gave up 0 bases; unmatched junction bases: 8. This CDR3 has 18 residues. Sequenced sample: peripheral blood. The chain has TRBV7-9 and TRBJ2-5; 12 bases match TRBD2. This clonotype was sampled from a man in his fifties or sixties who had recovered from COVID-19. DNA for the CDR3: TGTGCCAGCAGCTTTATTCTTCGGACTAGCGGGGACCAAGAGACCCAGTACTTC. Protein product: CASSFILRTSGDQETQYF.